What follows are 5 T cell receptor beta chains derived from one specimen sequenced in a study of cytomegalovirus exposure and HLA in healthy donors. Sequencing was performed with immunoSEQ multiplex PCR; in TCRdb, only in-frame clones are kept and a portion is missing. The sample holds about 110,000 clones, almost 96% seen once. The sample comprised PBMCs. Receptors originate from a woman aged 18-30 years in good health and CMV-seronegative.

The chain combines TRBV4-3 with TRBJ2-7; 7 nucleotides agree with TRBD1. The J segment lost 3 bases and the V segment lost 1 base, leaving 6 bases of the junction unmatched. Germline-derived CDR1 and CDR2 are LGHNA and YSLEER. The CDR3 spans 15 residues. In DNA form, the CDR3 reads TGCGCCAGCAGCCAAGTCTGGGACAGCAACTACGAGCAGTACTTC. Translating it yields CASSQVWDSNYEQYF.

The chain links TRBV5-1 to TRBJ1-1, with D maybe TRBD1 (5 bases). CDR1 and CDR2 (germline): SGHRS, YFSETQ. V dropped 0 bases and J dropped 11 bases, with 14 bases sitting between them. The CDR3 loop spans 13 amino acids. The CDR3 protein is CASSLEWGLRAFF. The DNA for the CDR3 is TGCGCCAGCAGCTTGGAATGGGGACTTAGGGCTTTCTTT.

CDR3 sequence (DNA): TGTGCCAGCACCCCAGCGGGGGGGCGGGACACCGGGGAGCTGTTTTTT. Its translation: CASTPAGGRDTGELFF. This chain connects TRBV9 to TRBJ2-2; TRBD2 matches at 10 bases. CDR3 length: 16 residues. J lost 3 bases, V lost 6 bases, and 8 bases had no gene match. Germline V gives CDR1 SGDLS, CDR2 YYNGEE.

The CDR3 loop reads CAISGTGVTGANVLTF. The CDR3 DNA follows: TGTGCCATCAGTGGGACAGGGGTAACTGGGGCCAACGTCCTGACTTTC. The genes are TRBV10-3 and TRBJ2-6; the match to TRBD1 covers 9 bases. The germline CDR1 and CDR2 sequences are ENHRY and SYGVKD. With V trimmed by 4 bases and J by 2 bases, 3 bases remained unmatched. The CDR3 runs 16 residues.

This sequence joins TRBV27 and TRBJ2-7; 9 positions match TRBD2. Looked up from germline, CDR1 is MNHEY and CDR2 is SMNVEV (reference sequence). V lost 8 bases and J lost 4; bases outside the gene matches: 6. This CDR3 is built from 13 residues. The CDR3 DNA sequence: TGTGCCAGCGCCGCGGGGGGGCCGTACGAGCAGTACTTC. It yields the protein CASAAGGPYEQYF.